Below are 17 T cell receptor beta chains sequenced from a single sample in a study of T cell repertoires in cytomegalovirus infection. No antigens are known for them. MiXCR, applied by TCRdb to the reads, yields one record per CDR3 protein. This table holds about 920,000 distinct CDR3 sequences, 30% to 40% found once. This specimen consisted of cultured CD8+ T cells from PBMCs, obtained from culture after CMV antigen stimulation. The receptor set was obtained from a human donor in good health (CMV status not recorded). Some clones in this sample may be carry-over from other donors' samples.

In regard to this clonotype: One junction end does not reproduce the germline sequence, and a read error may be involved. The gene calls are TRBV6-5 and TRBJ2-2; either TRBD1 or TRBD2 may supply D (5 bases each). This CDR3 has 15 amino acids. Germline-derived CDR1 and CDR2 are MNHEY and SVGAGI. This chain's CDR3 is CTSSYYGADTGELFF. For the CDR3, the DNA is TGTACCAGCAGTTACTACGGGGCCGACACCGGGGAGCTGTTTTTT.

The rearrangement uses TRBV7-9 and TRBJ2-6; the match to TRBD1 covers 7 bases. CDR3 length: 19 amino acids. Per germline, CDR1 SEHNR and CDR2 FQNEAQ (reference sequence). J was trimmed by 3 bases and V by 5 bases; bases with no gene match: 16. The CDR3 DNA is TGTGCCAGCAGCCCTCTCGGACAGGTTGATATCTATGGGGCCAACGTCCTGACTTTC. Its protein is CASSPLGQVDIYGANVLTF. Full variable domain (remainder filled in from reference TRBV7-9 and TRBJ2-6): DTGVSQNPRHKITKRGQNVTFRCDPISEHNRLYWYRQTLGQGPEFLTYFQNEAQLEKSRLLSDRFSAERPKGSFSTLEIQRTEQGDSAMYLCASSPLGQVDIYGANVLTFGAGSRLTVL.

The table lists this clonotype with a few counts. The V and J genes are TRBV4-1 and TRBJ1-5; 7 positions agree with TRBD1. Germline CDR1 reads MGHRA; CDR2 reads YSYEKL. The length of the CDR3 is 15 residues. V gave up 4 bases and J gave up 3 bases; unmatched junction bases: 6. The CDR3 region has the DNA TGCGCCAGCAGCCTCGAGGGGGCACTCAATCAGCCCCAGCATTTT. The encoded protein is CASSLEGALNQPQHF.

This clonotype has more than one count but fewer than ten. The chain has TRBV6-6 and TRBJ1-4, with a possible D match to TRBD1 (5 bases). Between the trimmed V and J ends, which lost 4 bases and 6 bases, there was a span of 9 bases. CDR3 length: 13 residues. CDR1 MNHNY and CDR2 SVGAGI come from the germline V gene (reference sequence). CDR3 loop: CASSLVGDEKLFF. CDR3 coding DNA: TGTGCCAGCAGTTTAGTGGGGGATGAAAAACTGTTTTTT.

Note on this clonotype: This could be a read error, since a much larger clone is one nucleotide away. The chain joins TRBV7-6 to TRBJ1-2; 7 bases match TRBD1. Germline CDR1 is SGHVS and CDR2 is FNYEAQ. This CDR3 region has 13 residues. The CDR3 loop is CVSSPRDSYGYTF. DNA of the CDR3: TGTGTCAGCAGCCCCCGGGACAGCTATGGCTACACCTTC.

This clonotype was picked up many times. The chain combines TRBV7-2 with TRBJ2-1; D possibly corresponds to TRBD1 (8 bases). The length of the CDR3 is 15 residues. V lost 6 bases and J lost 4, with 16 bases in between. The germline V gene encodes CDR1 SGHTA and CDR2 FQGNSA. The CDR3 loop reads CASRNTGGDYNEQFF. CDR3 DNA: TGTGCCAGCAGAAATACAGGGGGGGATTACAATGAGCAGTTCTTC.

A few counts support this clonotype. The gene calls are TRBV5-1 and TRBJ2-7; either TRBD1 or TRBD2 may supply D (5 bases each). V was clipped by 3 bases and J by 3 bases, with 13 bases between them. CDR1 and CDR2 from the germline V gene are SGHRS and YFSETQ. This CDR3 has 14 residues. The CDR3 DNA reads as TGCGCCAGCAGCTCCGGGGACGCAGACTACGAGCAGTACTTC. Its protein is CASSSGDADYEQYF.

The chain links TRBV7-9 to TRBJ2-5, with 7 bases matching TRBD2. The germline gives CDR1 SEHNR, CDR2 FQNEAQ (reference sequence). There are 16 residues in the CDR3. V gave up 4 bases and J gave up 5 bases; unmatched junction bases: 13. The CDR3 DNA reads as TGTGCCAGCAGCTCCCCCCTAGCGGTCTCCCGGGAGACCCAGTACTTC. Translated, it gives CASSSPLAVSRETQYF.

This clonotype was observed a few times. V and J are TRBV12-3 or TRBV12-4 and TRBJ1-5; D gene ambiguous. The CDR3 consists of 14 residues. The V end was cut by 3 bases, the J end by 2 bases, with 8 bases between. Written as DNA, the CDR3 is TGTGCCAGCAGTTTTAGGCAAGGCAATCAGCCCCAGCATTTT. The encoded protein is CASSFRQGNQPQHF.

This clonotype was seen only a few times. This rearrangement joins TRBV12-3 or TRBV12-4 to TRBJ2-5, with 8 bases matching TRBD1. The CDR3 contains 14 residues. The V gene end was trimmed by 9 bases and the J gene end by 6 bases; junction bases not matched to a gene: 12. The CDR3 loop reads CASRTGSRVQTQYF. The CDR3 nucleotides are TGTGCCAGTAGGACAGGGTCGCGAGTACAGACCCAGTACTTC.

CDR3 residues: CASSVLFPTTSTPTYEQYF. The CDR3, as DNA: TGTGCCAGTAGTGTACTTTTCCCAACTACTAGCACGCCCACCTACGAGCAGTACTTC. The chain links TRBV19 to TRBJ2-7, with TRBD2 as a possible D gene (6 bases). Between the trimmed V and J ends, which lost 5 bases and 2 bases, there was a span of 28 bases. CDR1 and CDR2 from the germline V gene are LNHDA and SQIVND (reference sequence). The CDR3 extends over 19 amino acids.

The rearrangement joins TRBV10-2 to TRBJ1-2, with TRBD1 matching over 9 bases. The CDR3 length is 20 residues. V was clipped by 10 bases and J by 5 bases; unmatched bases: 29. CDR1 WSHSY and CDR2 SAAADI come from the germline V gene. The CDR3 protein is CATQDRGEEMNLRAAYGYTF. DNA of the CDR3: TGCGCCACACAGGACAGGGGCGAAGAGATGAACCTCCGAGCGGCATATGGCTACACCTTC.

This clonotype has just a few counts. The CDR3: CASSLSGLATDTQYF. CDR3 DNA sequence: TGTGCCAGCAGCCTCTCTGGTCTCGCCACAGATACGCAGTATTTT. V is TRBV5-6 and J is TRBJ2-3; D uncertain. This CDR3 contains 15 residues. Germline V CDR1 and CDR2: SGHDT, YYEEEE. V shed 4 bases and J shed 2 bases, with 14 bases lying between them.

This clonotype was recorded a few times. V usage is TRBV11-3 and J usage is TRBJ2-7, with D possibly matching TRBD2 (6 bases). V was shortened by 4 bases and J by 1 base, with 8 bases between the two germline ends. This CDR3 is built from 13 residues. Germline V lookup: CDR1 SGHNT, CDR2 YENEEA. The CDR3 region has the DNA TGTGCCAGCAGCTCCCGGGAGTCCTACGAGCAGTACTTC. Protein sequence: CASSSRESYEQYF.

This clonotype has only a few counts. Written as DNA, the CDR3 is TGTGCCAGCAGCTTTGCCCCTGGGCCGGGGCCTAATGAAAAACTGTTTTTT. Encoded protein: CASSFAPGPGPNEKLFF. J is TRBJ1-4 and V is TRBV7-2, with D possibly TRBD1 on 5 matching bases. Per germline, CDR1 SGHTA and CDR2 FQGNSA. Trimming cost V 3 bases and J 3 bases, with 17 bases left between them. CDR3 length: 17 residues.

This clonotype appeared a few times. The chain joins TRBV7-9 to TRBJ1-1, with D maybe TRBD1 (6 bases). V was shortened by 7 bases and J by 5 bases, with 20 bases between the two germline ends. Germline V gives CDR1 SEHNR, CDR2 FQNEAQ (reference sequence). This CDR3 spans 15 amino acids. The CDR3 region has the DNA TGTGCCAGCACCTTCGATTCCAGGGGAGGAACTGAAGCTTTCTTT. Residues: CASTFDSRGGTEAFF.

Here the CDR3 DNA reads TGTGCCAGCACCCCGTCCCCAGGCTACGAGCAGTACTTC. Translation: CASTPSPGYEQYF. The gene calls are TRBV6-5 and TRBJ2-7; D is unclear. Germline lookup yields CDR1 MNHEY and CDR2 SVGAGI. This CDR3 has 13 amino acids. Trimming took off 7 bases at V and 3 bases at J, with 13 bases between the two ends.